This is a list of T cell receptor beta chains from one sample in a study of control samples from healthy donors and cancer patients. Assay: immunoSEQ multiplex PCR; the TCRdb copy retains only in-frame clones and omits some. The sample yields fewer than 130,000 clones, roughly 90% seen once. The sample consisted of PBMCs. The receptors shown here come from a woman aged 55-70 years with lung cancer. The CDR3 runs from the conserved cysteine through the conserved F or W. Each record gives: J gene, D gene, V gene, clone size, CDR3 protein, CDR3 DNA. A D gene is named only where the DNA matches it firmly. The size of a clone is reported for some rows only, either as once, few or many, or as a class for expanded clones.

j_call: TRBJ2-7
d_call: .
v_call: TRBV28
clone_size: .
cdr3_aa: CASSLGGRENYEQYF
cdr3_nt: TGTGCCAGCAGTTTGGGGGGGCGGGAGAACTACGAGCAGTACTTC

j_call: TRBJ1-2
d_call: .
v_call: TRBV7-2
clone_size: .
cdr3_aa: CASSGGGPPYGYTF
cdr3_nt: TGTGCCAGCTCCGGCGGAGGGCCTCCCTATGGCTACACCTTC

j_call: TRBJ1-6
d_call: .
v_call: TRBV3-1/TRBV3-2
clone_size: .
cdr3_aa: CASSQVGGLSPSGSPLHF
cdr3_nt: TGTGCCAGCAGCCAAGTAGGCGGACTCTCCCCCTCGGGTTCACCCCTCCACTTT

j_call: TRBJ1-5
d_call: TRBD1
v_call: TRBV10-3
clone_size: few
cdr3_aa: CAIAQGGSHSNQPQHF
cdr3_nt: TGTGCCATCGCCCAGGGGGGGTCCCATAGCAATCAGCCCCAGCATTTT

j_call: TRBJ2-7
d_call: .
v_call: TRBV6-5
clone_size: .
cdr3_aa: CASRYEGPGHDEQYF
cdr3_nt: TGTGCCAGCAGGTATGAAGGGCCGGGTCACGACGAGCAGTACTTC

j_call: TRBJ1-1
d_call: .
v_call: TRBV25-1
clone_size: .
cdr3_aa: CASSESPGGTEAFF
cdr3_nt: TGTGCCAGCAGTGAATCTCCGGGGGGGACTGAAGCTTTCTTT

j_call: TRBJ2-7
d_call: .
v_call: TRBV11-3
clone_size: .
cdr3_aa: CASSLWDSYEQYF
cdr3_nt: TGTGCCAGCAGCTTATGGGACTCTTACGAGCAGTACTTC

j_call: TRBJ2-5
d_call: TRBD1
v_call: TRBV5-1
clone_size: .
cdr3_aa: CASRSSTGGSETQYF
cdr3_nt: TGCGCCAGCAGATCCAGTACAGGGGGCTCGGAGACCCAGTACTTC

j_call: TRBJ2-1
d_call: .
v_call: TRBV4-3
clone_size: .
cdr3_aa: CASSHLGGLNEQFF
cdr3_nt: TGCGCCAGCAGCCATCTGGGGGGACTGAATGAGCAGTTCTTC

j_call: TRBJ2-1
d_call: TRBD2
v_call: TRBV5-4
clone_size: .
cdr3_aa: CASSLGGLAGLEQFF
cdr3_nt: TGTGCCAGCAGCTTGGGGGGACTAGCGGGACTTGAGCAGTTCTTC

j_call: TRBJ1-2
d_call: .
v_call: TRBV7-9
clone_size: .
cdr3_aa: CASSPADGYTF
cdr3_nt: TGTGCCAGCAGCCCGGCGGATGGCTACACCTTC

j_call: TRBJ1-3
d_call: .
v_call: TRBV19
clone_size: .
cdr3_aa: CASSIGSSGNTIYF
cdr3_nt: TGTGCCAGTAGTATCGGATCCTCTGGAAACACCATATATTTT

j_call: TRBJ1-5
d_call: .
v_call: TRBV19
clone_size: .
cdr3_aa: CASSIFGEAFNQPQHF
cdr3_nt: TGTGCCAGTAGTATATTTGGGGAGGCTTTCAATCAGCCCCAGCATTTT

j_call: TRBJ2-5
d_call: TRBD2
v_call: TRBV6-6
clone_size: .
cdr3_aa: CASSRRPAGGQIQETQYF
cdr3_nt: TGTGCCAGCAGTCGCCGGCCAGCGGGGGGGCAAATACAAGAGACCCAGTACTTC

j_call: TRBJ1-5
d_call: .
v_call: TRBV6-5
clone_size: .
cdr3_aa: CASSYSGLGGTTPQHF
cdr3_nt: TGTGCCAGCAGTTACTCGGGTCTGGGAGGGACTACGCCCCAGCATTTT

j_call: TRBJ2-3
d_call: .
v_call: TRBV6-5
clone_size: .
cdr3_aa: CASSRGRAVDTQYF
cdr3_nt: TGTGCCAGCAGTAGGGGGAGGGCCGTCGATACGCAGTATTTT

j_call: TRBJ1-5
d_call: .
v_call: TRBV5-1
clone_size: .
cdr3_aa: CASSLGDPTNQPQHF
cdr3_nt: TGCGCCAGCAGCTTGGGGGACCCGACGAATCAGCCCCAGCATTTT

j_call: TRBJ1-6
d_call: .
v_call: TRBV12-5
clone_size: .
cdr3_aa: CASGLALGQLFIGSPLHF
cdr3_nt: TGTGCTAGTGGTTTGGCGTTAGGACAACTGTTTATAGGTTCACCCCTCCACTTT